This T cell receptor (beta chain) was sequenced during a study of T cell changes during pregnancy in multiple sclerosis. This CDR3 has 14 residues. The trim removed 5 bases at V and 6 bases at J, leaving 6 bases unmatched. Germline V CDR1 and CDR2: LNHNV, YYDKDF (reference sequence). The protocol was immunoSEQ multiplex PCR, while the TCRdb copy is restricted to in-frame clones and leaves out a portion. The repertoire includes 68,000 or so clones, 75% to 95% of them detected once, and more than 0.75% sits in the top ten. This chain links TRBV15 with TRBJ2-3; TRBD1 matches at 9 bases. The source was peripheral blood, collected in the second trimester of pregnancy. This TCR was recovered from a female donor with multiple sclerosis, enrolled in a pregnancy study. CDR3 nucleotides: TGTGCCACCAGCGTCGGACAGGGGTTGGATACGCAGTATTTT. Translating gives CATSVGQGLDTQYF.